The rows below give T cell receptor beta chains drawn from one sample of a study of CD8 T cells in Susac syndrome. In TCRdb, the immunoSEQ multiplex PCR reads were re-called with MiXCR into one record per CDR3 protein. The table includes 150,000 to 190,000 distinct CDR3 sequences, around 95% detected once. The sample taken for sequencing was CD8+ T cells from PBMCs. These receptors were taken from a human donor with multiple sclerosis. The CDR3 runs from the conserved cysteine through the conserved F or W. D genes are given only for firm matches.

TRBD2	TRBV12-3/TRBV12-4	TRBJ2-3	CASTFAGGADTQYF
NA	TRBV20-1	TRBJ1-1	CSARLALGVLNTEAFF
NA	TRBV29-1	TRBJ2-3	CSVEGEPFGDTQYF
NA	TRBV27	TRBJ2-1	CATHQGNEQFF
NA	TRBV6-4	TRBJ1-2	CASRGSYGYTF
TRBD1	TRBV20-1	TRBJ2-1	CSAKGGPFGNEQFF
TRBD2	TRBV9	TRBJ2-5	CASSESGGGAWQETQYF
TRBD2	TRBV7-3	TRBJ2-1	CASSGATSGGLRGF
TRBD2	TRBV27	TRBJ2-5	CASSPIGGGSETQYF
TRBD2	TRBV19	TRBJ2-3	CASSIDGGGWTDTQYF
NA	TRBV12-3/TRBV12-4	TRBJ1-1	CASIRNTEAFF
NA	TRBV7-8	TRBJ2-3	CASSLGSLWGSTDTQYF
NA	TRBV12-3/TRBV12-4	TRBJ2-2	CASSPLATPNTGELFF
TRBD1	TRBV30	TRBJ2-7	CAWSVGQGRSYEQYF
TRBD1	TRBV6-5	TRBJ1-1	CASRVGTGMNTEAFF
TRBD2	TRBV27	TRBJ2-1	CASSQPAARLAGVNEQFF
NA	TRBV29-1	TRBJ2-7	CSVEEQIPHEQYF
TRBD2	TRBV7-9	TRBJ2-3	CASSLALGTSGGTDTQYF
TRBD2	TRBV6-5	TRBJ2-5	CASSYSSGGSETQYF
TRBD1	TRBV15	TRBJ1-2	CATSNQQGVETF
TRBD1	TRBV30	TRBJ2-7	CAWSGDRGLYEQYF
TRBD2	TRBV29-1	TRBJ2-5	CSVRGSTSGGRKKETQYF
NA	TRBV5-1	TRBJ1-5	CATYRHQPQHF
TRBD2	TRBV29-1	TRBJ2-3	CSVEGSLAGGYDTQYF
NA	TRBV25-1	TRBJ1-5	CASSAVNSNQPQHF
NA	TRBV30	TRBJ2-5	CAWTSGQGRETQYF
NA	TRBV5-6	TRBJ2-5	CASSLAGVETQYF
TRBD2	TRBV25-1	TRBJ2-1	CASTLGGGSYNEQFF
TRBD1	TRBV25-1	TRBJ1-4	CASSEGDRGQEKLFF
NA	TRBV27	TRBJ1-2	CASSLSPGNNNGYTF
NA	TRBV11-2	TRBJ2-3	CASSPISWDTQYF
TRBD1	TRBV9	TRBJ1-1	CASSGDRETEAFF
NA	TRBV7-6	TRBJ1-1	CASSPTRGNTEAFF
TRBD2	TRBV3-1	TRBJ2-5	CASSQFSGGLETQYF
NA	TRBV19	TRBJ1-2	CASSIDLLGVYGYTF
TRBD1	TRBV27	TRBJ2-1	CAAGTGVDEQFF
NA	TRBV19	TRBJ2-7	CASSIGEGYEQYF
NA	TRBV29-1	TRBJ1-1	CSVDWAGPNTEAFF
NA	TRBV14	TRBJ2-3	CASSQTRGGADTQYF
NA	TRBV15	TRBJ1-5	CATSSDRGPNQPQHF
NA	TRBV13	TRBJ1-4	CASSLSQGNEKLFF
NA	TRBV12-3/TRBV12-4	TRBJ1-1	CASSPDTNTEAFF
NA	TRBV27	TRBJ2-3	CASSLTGARGDTQYF
TRBD1	TRBV2	TRBJ2-5	CASSEPGQSLQETQYF
TRBD2	TRBV9	TRBJ2-5	CASSESSGAETQYF
NA	TRBV5-1	TRBJ2-5	CASSVGSGETQYF
NA	TRBV29-1	TRBJ1-1	CSVGENTEAFF